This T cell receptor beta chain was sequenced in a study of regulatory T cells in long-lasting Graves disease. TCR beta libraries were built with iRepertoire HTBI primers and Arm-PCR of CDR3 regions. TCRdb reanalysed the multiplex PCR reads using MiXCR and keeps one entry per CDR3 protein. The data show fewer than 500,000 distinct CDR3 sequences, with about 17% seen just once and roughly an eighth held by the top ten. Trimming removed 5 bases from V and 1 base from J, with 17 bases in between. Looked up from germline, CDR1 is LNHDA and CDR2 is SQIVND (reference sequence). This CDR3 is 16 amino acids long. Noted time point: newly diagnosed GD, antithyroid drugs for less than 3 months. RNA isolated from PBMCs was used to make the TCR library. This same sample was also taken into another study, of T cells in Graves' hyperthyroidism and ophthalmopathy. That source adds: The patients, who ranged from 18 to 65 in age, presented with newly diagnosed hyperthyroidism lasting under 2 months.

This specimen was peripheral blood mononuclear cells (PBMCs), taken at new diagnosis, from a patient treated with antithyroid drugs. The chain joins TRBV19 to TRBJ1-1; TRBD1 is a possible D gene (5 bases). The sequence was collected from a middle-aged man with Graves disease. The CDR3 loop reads CASSLRDLKRNTEAFF. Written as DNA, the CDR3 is TGTGCCAGTAGTCTACGGGACTTGAAGAGGAACACTGAAGCTTTCTTT.